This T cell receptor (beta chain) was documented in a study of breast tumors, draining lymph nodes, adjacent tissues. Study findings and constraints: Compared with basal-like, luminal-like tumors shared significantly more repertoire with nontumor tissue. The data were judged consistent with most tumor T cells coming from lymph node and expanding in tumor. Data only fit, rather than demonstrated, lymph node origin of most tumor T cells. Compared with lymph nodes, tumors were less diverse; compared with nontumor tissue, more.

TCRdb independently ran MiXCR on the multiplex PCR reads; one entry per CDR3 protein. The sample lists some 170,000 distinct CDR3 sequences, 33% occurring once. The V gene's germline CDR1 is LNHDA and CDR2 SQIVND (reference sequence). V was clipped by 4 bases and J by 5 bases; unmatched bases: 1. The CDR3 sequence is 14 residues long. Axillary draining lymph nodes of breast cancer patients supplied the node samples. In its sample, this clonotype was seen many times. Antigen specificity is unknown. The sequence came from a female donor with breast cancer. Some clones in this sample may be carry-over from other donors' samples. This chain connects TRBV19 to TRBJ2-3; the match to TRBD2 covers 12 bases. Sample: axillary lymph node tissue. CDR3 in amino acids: CASSTSGREDTQYF. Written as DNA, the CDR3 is TGTGCCAGTAGTACTAGCGGGAGGGAAGATACGCAGTATTTT.